These 11 T cell receptor beta chains originate from one sample sequenced in a study of blood T cell repertoires in COVID-19. TCRdb's copy holds only in-frame clones and misses some; the assay was immunoSEQ multiplex PCR. The sample includes over 450,000 clones, nearly 90% of them seen just once. Sequenced input: peripheral blood. Receptor source: a young man with COVID-19, enrolled during active disease.

This clone turned up a few times. This sequence joins TRBV10-3 and TRBJ1-1, with a weak D call TRBD1 (6 bases). The CDR3 sequence is 12 residues long. The V gene lost 4 bases and the J gene lost 7 bases, with 10 bases spanning the gap. Germline V CDR1 and CDR2: ENHRY, SYGVKD. For the CDR3, the DNA is TGTGCCATCAGTGTACCCAGGGGTGAAGCTTTCTTT. Protein sequence: CAISVPRGEAFF.

This chain uses TRBV9 with TRBJ2-1; D might be TRBD2 (5 bases). This CDR3 comprises 14 residues. V was shortened by 4 bases and J by 2 bases, with 10 bases between the two germline ends. Looked up from germline, CDR1 is SGDLS and CDR2 is YYNGEE. In DNA, the CDR3 is TGTGCCAGCAGCCCCGGACTTACCTACAATGAGCAGTTCTTC. As protein: CASSPGLTYNEQFF.

The chain combines TRBV14 with TRBJ2-4; D possibly corresponds to TRBD2 (5 bases). V lost 3 bases and J lost 1, with 7 bases in between. CDR1 SGHDN and CDR2 FVKESK come from the germline V gene. The CDR3 covers 14 residues. CDR3 sequence: CASSHRGAKNIQYF. The CDR3 DNA reads TGTGCCAGCAGCCATCGAGGGGCCAAAAACATTCAGTACTTC.

This rearrangement joins TRBV9 to TRBJ2-7, with D tentatively TRBD2 (6 bases). Germline V gene sequence: CDR1 SGDLS, CDR2 YYNGEE. Deletions cut 3 bases from V and 1 base from J, with 11 bases between. CDR3 size: 14 residues. This CDR3 reads CASSAREESYEQYF. In DNA form, the CDR3 reads TGTGCCAGCAGCGCAAGGGAGGAATCCTACGAGCAGTACTTC. Looking up the rest from reference TRBV9 and TRBJ2-7 gives the full variable domain: DSGVTQTPKHLITATGQRVTLRCSPRSGDLSVYWYQQSLDQGLQFLIQYYNGEERAKGNILERFSAQQFPDLHSELNLSSLELGDSALYFCASSAREESYEQYFGPGTRLTVT.

The rearrangement joins TRBV6-5 to TRBJ2-7; 7 bases line up with TRBD1. Trimming took 6 bases from V and 0 from J; bases not matched to a gene: 5. The CDR3 contains 14 residues. Germline V lookup: CDR1 MNHEY, CDR2 SVGAGI. The CDR3 nucleotides read TGTGCCAGCAGGGGACAGATCAACTCCTACGAGCAGTACTTC. It codes for CASRGQINSYEQYF.

The genes are TRBV6-6 and TRBJ1-2; a weak D match, TRBD1 (6 bases). Trimming removed 5 bases from V and 1 base from J, with 20 bases in between. Looked up from germline, CDR1 is MNHNY and CDR2 is SVGAGI (reference sequence). This CDR3 has 17 amino acids. The CDR3 DNA reads as TGTGCCAGCAGTCATCTAAGGAGGCAGGGGCTTAACTATGGCTACACCTTC. Translation gives CASSHLRRQGLNYGYTF.

The chain is built from TRBV29-1 and TRBJ2-7; 7 bases line up with TRBD2. The CDR3 has 13 residues. The germline V gene has CDR1 SQVTM and CDR2 ANQGSEA. V lost 2 bases and J lost 6; bases outside the gene matches: 7. As DNA, the CDR3 is TGCAGCGTTGAATCGGGGGGTCGTCTCGAGCAGTACTTC. Its protein product is CSVESGGRLEQYF.

The chain has TRBV4-2 and TRBJ1-5; no definite D call. Trimming shortened V by 1 base and J by 0 bases, and 7 bases separated the two germline ends. CDR1 and CDR2 (germline): LGHNA, YNFKEQ. The CDR3 runs 15 residues. The CDR3 spells CASSQGGYSNQPQHF. CDR3 DNA sequence: TGTGCCAGCAGCCAAGGAGGATATAGCAATCAGCCCCAGCATTTT.

The table lists this clone with a count of one. This sample also contains other DNA sequences that code for the same CDR3. The rearrangement links TRBV28 to TRBJ1-5, with a possible D match to TRBD1 (6 bases). The CDR3 runs 15 residues. Germline V gene sequence: CDR1 MDHEN, CDR2 SYDVKM. The V end was cut by 4 bases, the J end by 1 base, with 11 bases between. This CDR3 reads CASSSYRVSNQPQHF. In DNA form, the CDR3 reads TGTGCCAGCAGTTCCTACAGGGTCAGCAATCAGCCCCAGCATTTT.

This clone was seen just once. The chain carries TRBV12-3 or TRBV12-4 and TRBJ2-5; D gene unclear. Trimming shortened V by 3 bases and J by 1 base, and 6 bases separated the two germline ends. The CDR3 spans 13 residues. The CDR3 DNA follows: TGTGCCAGCAGTTTGGCAAGCCAAGAGACCCAGTACTTC. This sequence encodes CASSLASQETQYF.

The chain's CDR3 is CASSPDDRAPEQYF. In DNA form, the CDR3 reads TGTGCCAGCAGCCCCGATGACAGGGCCCCCGAGCAGTACTTC. This chain links TRBV7-9 with TRBJ2-7, with TRBD1 identical over 7 bases. Per the germline V gene, CDR1 is SEHNR and CDR2 is FQNEAQ (reference sequence). CDR3 length equals 14 residues. V lost 5 bases, J lost 6 bases, and 10 bases stayed unmatched.